This T cell receptor beta chain comes out of a study of vaccination and CD4 T cells after COVID-19. CD4+ T cells that had been cultured provided DNA sequenced with the Oncomine TCR Beta short-read assay. TCRdb recomputed calls from the PCR reads with MiXCR, one row per CDR3 protein. The table shows 20,000 to 25,000 distinct CDR3 sequences, with roughly two fifths occurring only once. Whole-study findings and limits: Spike mono-reactivity was the property of 304 of 307 vaccine-specific clones in convalescent patients.

In its sample, this clonotype was seen once. Its specificity is not known. The sample's time point: late sampling 161 to 241 days after vaccination in three convalescent patients. Treatment specified: approximately nine-day PBMC culture with coronavirus spike peptide pools or control peptides (ViraFEST assay). Using peptide pools, antigen-specific T cells were expanded in ViraFEST before TCRs were sequenced. Peptide pools at 10 ug/ml and IL-2 at 10 IU/ml were added to cultures of two million PBMCs per well. The CDR3 has 14 amino acids. CDR1 and CDR2 (germline): LNHDA, SQIVND (reference sequence). The germline V and J ends were trimmed by 5 bases and 0 bases, with 11 bases remaining between them.

The chain is built from TRBV19 and TRBJ2-7; possibly TRBD2 for D (7 bases). The clonotype comes from a human donor who had recovered from COVID-19. Sequenced material: CD4+ T cells from blood, cultured in vitro, taken about 7 months after SARS-CoV-2 vaccination. The CDR3 here is CASSWGGDSYEQYF. For the CDR3, the DNA is TGTGCCAGTAGTTGGGGGGGCGACTCCTACGAGCAGTACTTC.